Detailed here is one T cell receptor (beta chain). Its antigen is currently not known. Per-base quality was not reported, and no clone a single base away is much larger than it. This sample was taken from a study of cytomegalovirus exposure and HLA in healthy donors (dated by TCRdb to the late 2010s). Some background on the complete study: According to a later analysis, the roughly 130 validation repertoires were produced on the same platform as the approximately 690 repertoires of the first cohort. The study aimed to test whether signatures of past pathogen exposure could be identified by cataloging public T cell receptors. A separate validation cohort of roughly 120 different subjects was used in addition to the 666-subject first cohort. The study combined high-throughput TCR immunosequencing, statistical association of individual TCRs with disease status, and machine learning to predict cytomegalovirus infection status.

Paper-wide results and their limitations: A few of the identified cytomegalovirus-associated TCR beta chains were confirmed in vitro to be specific for cytomegalovirus antigens. The classifier was reported to diagnose cytomegalovirus status with high specificity and sensitivity in both the original cohort and the validation cohort. The study listed 150 to 200 TCR beta chains as associated with cytomegalovirus. According to the authors, the approach could potentially be generalized to other disease states and immunological phenotypes. The validation cohort had no HLA typing available for a later analysis, so co-occurrence within that cohort was assessed over all 120 repertoires. Of the cluster scores, 90% to 95% were above 0 in a later analysis, which found that TCRs clustered in the first cohort also tended to co-occur in the 95 to 150 validation repertoires. Across donors, most TCR sequences were observed very rarely, whereas some public TCRs were present in many individuals.

Library prep was done by the immunoSEQ multiplex PCR assay. Per the authors' processing: A statistical classification framework was built to diagnose cytomegalovirus status from the catalog of TCR beta chain sequences. TCRdb retrieved this table from immuneACCESS and kept in-frame rearrangements only. Not all clones are present; in checked studies, unresolved V genes account for under half, and no reason is known for the remainder. V, J and clone size are those of that table, while D and trimming were read from the DNA. This sample comprises approximately 58,000 clones, 91% of them detected only once. The top ten clones comprise 2.2% of the sample. The donors belonged to the validation cohort of around 120 subjects, which was separate from the 666-subject first cohort. This sequence was found in a woman aged 25 to 45 in good health and CMV-seronegative. Sequenced: PBMCs.

The sequenced DNA: TGTGCCAGCAAGATTGACAGAGACACCGGGGAGCTGTTTTTT. The resulting protein is CASKIDRDTGELFF. This chain is built from TRBV6-5 and TRBJ2-2; matching of 5 bases hints at TRBD1 as the D gene. The CDR3 contains 14 residues, cysteine and phenylalanine counted. Only the CDR3 region is kept as DNA, spanning 42 bases read in frame from base 1. The V end loses 7 bases and the J end loses 3 bases, and a stretch of 12 bases separates them. Taken from the germline V gene, the CDR1 and CDR2 loops are MNHEY and SVGAGI.